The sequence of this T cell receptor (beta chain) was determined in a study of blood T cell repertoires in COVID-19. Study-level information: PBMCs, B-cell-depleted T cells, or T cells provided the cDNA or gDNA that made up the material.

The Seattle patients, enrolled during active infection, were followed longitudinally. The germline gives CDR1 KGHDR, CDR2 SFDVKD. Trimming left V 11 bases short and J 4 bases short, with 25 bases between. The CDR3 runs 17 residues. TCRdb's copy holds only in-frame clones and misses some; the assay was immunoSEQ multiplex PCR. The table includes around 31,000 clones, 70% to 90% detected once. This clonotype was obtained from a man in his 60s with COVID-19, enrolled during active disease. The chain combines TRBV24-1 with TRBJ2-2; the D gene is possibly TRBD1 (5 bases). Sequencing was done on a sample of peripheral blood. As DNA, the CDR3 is TGTGCCATCAATCCAGACAGTCCCAAGACGGGCACCGGGGAGCTGTTTTTT. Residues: CAINPDSPKTGTGELFF.